What follows is one T cell receptor (beta chain) and its context. This clone was seen only once. Its recognized antigen is unknown. No clone much larger than this one lies a single base away; base qualities are absent. The sample's time point, from its label and the paper: around 25 months on ibrutinib. About 2 micrograms of genomic DNA were extracted from cryopreserved PBMCs for TCR beta library preparation. Longitudinal blood samples from CLL patients receiving ibrutinib monotherapy were subjected to high-throughput TCR beta sequencing. The patients were enrolled in a single-center, open-label phase 2 trial of ibrutinib monotherapy. The germline V gene (reference sequence) supplies CDR1 DFQATT and CDR2 SNEGSKA. The CDR3 starts with the cysteine, ends with the phenylalanine, and has 11 residues. Only CDR3 DNA remains: 33 bases, in frame from the first base. V gives up 0 bases and J gives up 10 bases, and the segment between their germline ends measures 7 bases.

The goal of deep resolution MiSeq sequencing was a depth between 1 in 1 million and 1 in 200,000 T cells, and coverage averaged 10x per clonotype. The immunoSEQ hsTCRB Kit was used to generate TCR beta libraries. The study's own analysis went as follows. The data were analyzed with ImmunoSEQ Analyzer and ImmunoSEQ Data Assistant, and V, D and J gene assignments followed IMGT definitions. Clonality, which ranges from 0 to 1, was calculated as one minus the normalized Shannon entropy of productive rearrangement frequencies. Only overrepresented clonotypes making up at least 0.05% of the repertoire of each patient were included in the public clonotype analysis. About a dozen age-matched healthy donor repertoires from immuneACCESS served as clonality controls. TCRdb retrieved this table from immuneACCESS and kept in-frame rearrangements only. Not all clones are present; in checked studies, unresolved V genes account for under half, and no reason is known for the remainder. V and J calls plus clone size are reproduced from that table; the DNA served to infer D and trimming. The sample table lists more than 200,000 clones, under 80% of them with a count of one. The ten largest make up approximately 15% of the sample.

The data belong to a study of cytotoxic CD8 clonotypes in ibrutinib-treated CLL (dated by TCRdb to 2020 to 2023). Broadly, across the study: The cohort was composed of 10 to 11 relapsed/refractory and about 15 treatment-naive patients; IGHV unmutated status was identified in 17 patients. Responses were partial in around 25 patients and complete in 2; after median approximately 69 months follow-up, about 14 stayed in remission and about 12 progressed. Response samples were obtained after a median of around eleven months of treatment, with a range of roughly 6 to 36 months. On average, each sample had hundreds of thousands of productive templates and tens of thousands of productive rearrangements. Of the roughly 86 participants in the trial, approximately 25 had longitudinal samples available. Cryopreserved peripheral blood mononuclear cells were collected at three points: before therapy, at response, and at either sustained remission or disease progression. Every sample from remission and from progressive disease was obtained while the patients were still on ibrutinib.

Broader findings and caveats from the paper: Lymph node repertoires were not examined, and the timing of sampling was not matched between patients in sustained remission and those whose disease progressed. Public clonotypes were found to be uncommon and were observed to contract or remain stable during treatment; the increase in clonality was shown to reflect expansion of private clonotypes at ibrutinib response. Clonality rose at ibrutinib response, remained stable during sustained remission, and dropped back toward baseline at progression. At baseline, clonality was higher than in age-matched healthy donors and showed a strong correlation with circulating CD8+ T-cell counts.

Sequenced here: PBMCs, sampled after 24 months of ibrutinib treatment. The sequence was obtained from a human donor with chronic lymphocytic leukemia. The sequence is built from TRBV20-1 and TRBJ2-1; the D gene is not confidently resolved. This receptor carries the CDR3 CSARESGEQFF. Read as DNA, the sequence is TGCAGTGCTAGAGAGTCAGGAGAGCAGTTCTTC.